The sample holds a few counts of the clone carrying this T cell receptor beta chain. Assay used: immunoSEQ multiplex PCR; TCRdb lists only in-frame clones, some missing. Found here are about 190,000 clones, roughly 89% of them singletons; the top ten hold 0.55% to 0.8%. The sample belongs to a study of blood T cell repertoires in COVID-19. Study context: Acute-phase and convalescent COVID-19 samples originated in the United States, Italy and Spain.

V dropped 0 bases and J dropped 3 bases, with 6 bases sitting between them. Germline assignment: CDR1 SGDLS and CDR2 YYNGEE. The CDR3 loop spans 14 amino acids. This clonotype was obtained from a man aged 50 or older with acute or convalescent COVID-19. The V and J genes are TRBV9 and TRBJ2-2; possibly TRBD1 for D (5 bases). Specimen: peripheral blood. The CDR3 bases are TGTGCCAGCAGCGTAGTAGGGGACACCGGGGAGCTGTTTTTT. Its translation: CASSVVGDTGELFF.